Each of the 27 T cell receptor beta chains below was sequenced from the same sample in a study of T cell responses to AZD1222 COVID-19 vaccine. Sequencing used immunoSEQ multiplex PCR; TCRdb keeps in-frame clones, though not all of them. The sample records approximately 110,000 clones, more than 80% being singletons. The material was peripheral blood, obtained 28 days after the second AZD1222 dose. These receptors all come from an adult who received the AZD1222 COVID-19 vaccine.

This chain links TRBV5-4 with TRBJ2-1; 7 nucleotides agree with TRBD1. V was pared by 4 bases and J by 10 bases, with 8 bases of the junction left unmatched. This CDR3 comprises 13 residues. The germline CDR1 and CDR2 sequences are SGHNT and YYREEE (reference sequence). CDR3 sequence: CASSPNRDSEQFF. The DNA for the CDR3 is TGTGCCAGCAGCCCTAACCGGGACAGCGAGCAGTTCTTC. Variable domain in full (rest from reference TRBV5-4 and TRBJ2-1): ETGVTQSPTHLIKTRGQQVTLRCSSQSGHNTVSWYQQALGQGPQFIFQYYREEENGRGNFPPRFSGLQFPNYSSELNVNALELDDSALYLCASSPNRDSEQFFGPGTRLTVL.

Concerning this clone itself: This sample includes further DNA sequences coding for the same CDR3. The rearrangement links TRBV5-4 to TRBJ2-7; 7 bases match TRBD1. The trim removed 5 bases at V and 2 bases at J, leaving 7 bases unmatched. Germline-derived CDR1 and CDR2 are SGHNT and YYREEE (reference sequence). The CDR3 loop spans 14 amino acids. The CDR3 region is CASSSGTVTYEQYF. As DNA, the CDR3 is TGTGCCAGCAGTTCCGGGACAGTCACCTACGAGCAGTACTTC.

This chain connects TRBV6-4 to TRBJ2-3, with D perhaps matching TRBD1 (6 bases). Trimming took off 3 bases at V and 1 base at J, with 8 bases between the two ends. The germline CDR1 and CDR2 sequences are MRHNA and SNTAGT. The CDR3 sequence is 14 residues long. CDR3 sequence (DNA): TGTGCCAGCAGTGAGGGGGCGGGCACAGATACGCAGTATTTT. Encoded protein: CASSEGAGTDTQYF.

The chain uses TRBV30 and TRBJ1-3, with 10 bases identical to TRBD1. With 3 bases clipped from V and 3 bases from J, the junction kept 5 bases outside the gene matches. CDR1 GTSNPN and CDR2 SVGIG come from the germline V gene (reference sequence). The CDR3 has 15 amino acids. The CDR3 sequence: CAWSRDRGFGNTIYF. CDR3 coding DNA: TGTGCCTGGAGCCGGGACAGGGGCTTTGGAAACACCATATATTTT.

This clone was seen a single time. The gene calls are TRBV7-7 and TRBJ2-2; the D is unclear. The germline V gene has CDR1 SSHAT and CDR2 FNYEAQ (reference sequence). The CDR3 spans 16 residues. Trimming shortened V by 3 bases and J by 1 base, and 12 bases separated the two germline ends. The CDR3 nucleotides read TGTGCCAGCAGCTTCTCCGGGTTTGGGAACACCGGGGAGCTGTTTTTT. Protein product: CASSFSGFGNTGELFF.

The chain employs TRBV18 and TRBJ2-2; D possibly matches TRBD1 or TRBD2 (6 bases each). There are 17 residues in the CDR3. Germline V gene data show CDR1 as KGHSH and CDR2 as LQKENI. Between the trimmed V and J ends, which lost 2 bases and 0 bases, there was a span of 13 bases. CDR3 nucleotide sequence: TGTGCCAGCTCACCATCCGGGGGCCTATCGAACACCGGGGAGCTGTTTTTT. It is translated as CASSPSGGLSNTGELFF.

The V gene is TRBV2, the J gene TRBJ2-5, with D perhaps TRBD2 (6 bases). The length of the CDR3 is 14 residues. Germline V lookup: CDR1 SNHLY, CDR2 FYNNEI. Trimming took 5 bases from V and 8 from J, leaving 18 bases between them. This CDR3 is CASSPERGKGTQYF. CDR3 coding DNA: TGTGCCAGCAGTCCTGAACGGGGGAAGGGAACCCAGTACTTC.

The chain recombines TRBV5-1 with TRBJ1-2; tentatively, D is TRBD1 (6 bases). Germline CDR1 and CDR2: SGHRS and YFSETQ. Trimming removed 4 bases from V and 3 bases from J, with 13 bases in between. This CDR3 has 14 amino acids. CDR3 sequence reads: CASSPGRGDYGYTF. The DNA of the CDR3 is TGCGCCAGCAGCCCGGGGAGGGGGGACTATGGCTACACCTTC.

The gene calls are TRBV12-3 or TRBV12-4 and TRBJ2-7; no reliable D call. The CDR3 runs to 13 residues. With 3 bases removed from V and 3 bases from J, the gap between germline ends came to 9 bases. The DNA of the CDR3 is TGTGCCAGCAGTTTGGGCAGTCTCTACGAGCAGTACTTC. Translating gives CASSLGSLYEQYF.

CDR3 residues: CASSLGTNEETQYF. CDR3 sequence (DNA): TGTGCCAGCAGCTTGGGGACTAACGAAGAGACCCAGTACTTC. The V gene is TRBV5-6, the J gene TRBJ2-5, with D maybe TRBD2 (6 bases). The CDR3 spans 14 residues. Germline V gene data show CDR1 as SGHDT and CDR2 as YYEEEE. The V gene lost 0 bases and the J gene lost 3 bases, with 9 bases spanning the gap.

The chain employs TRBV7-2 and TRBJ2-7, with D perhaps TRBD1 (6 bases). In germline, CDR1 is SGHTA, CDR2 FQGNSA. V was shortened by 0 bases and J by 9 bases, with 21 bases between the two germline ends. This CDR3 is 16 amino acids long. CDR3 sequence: CASSLAVRGFFSGQYF. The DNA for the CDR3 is TGTGCCAGCAGCTTAGCGGTCAGGGGATTCTTTTCCGGGCAGTACTTC. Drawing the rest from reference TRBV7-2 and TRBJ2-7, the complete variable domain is GAGVSQSPSNKVTEKGKDVELRCDPISGHTALYWYRQSLGQGLEFLIYFQGNSAPDKSGLPSDRFSAERTGGSVSTLTIQRTQQEDSAVYLCASSLAVRGFFSGQYFGPGTRLTVT.

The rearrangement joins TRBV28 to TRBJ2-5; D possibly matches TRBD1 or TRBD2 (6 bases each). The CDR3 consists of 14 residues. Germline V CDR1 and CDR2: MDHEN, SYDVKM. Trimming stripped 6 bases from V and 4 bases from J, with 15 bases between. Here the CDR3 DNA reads TGTGCCAGCAGACTAACGGGGGCGGGAGAGACCCAGTACTTC. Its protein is CASRLTGAGETQYF.

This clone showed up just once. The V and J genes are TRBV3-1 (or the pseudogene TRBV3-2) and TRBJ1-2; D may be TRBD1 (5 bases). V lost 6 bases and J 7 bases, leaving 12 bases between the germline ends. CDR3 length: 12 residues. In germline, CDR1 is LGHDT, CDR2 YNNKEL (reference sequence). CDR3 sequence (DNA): TGTGCCAGCAGGGGACTGCCGGCTGGCTACACCTTC. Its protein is CASRGLPAGYTF.

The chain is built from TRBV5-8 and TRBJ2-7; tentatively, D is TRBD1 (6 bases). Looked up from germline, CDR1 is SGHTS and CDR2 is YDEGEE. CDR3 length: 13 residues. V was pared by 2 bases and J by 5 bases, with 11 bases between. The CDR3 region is CASSFVTGHEQYF. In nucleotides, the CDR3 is TGTGCCAGCAGCTTCGTTACAGGGCACGAGCAGTACTTC.

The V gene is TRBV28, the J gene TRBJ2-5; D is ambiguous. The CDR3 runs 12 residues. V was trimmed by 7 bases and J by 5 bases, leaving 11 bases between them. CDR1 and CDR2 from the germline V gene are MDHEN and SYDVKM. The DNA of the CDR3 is TGTGCCAGCACCAACCTCAGGGAGACCCAGTACTTC. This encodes CASTNLRETQYF. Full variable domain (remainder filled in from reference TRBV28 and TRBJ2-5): DVKVTQSSRYLVKRTGEKVFLECVQDMDHENMFWYRQDPGLGLRLIYFSYDVKMKEKGDIPEGYSVSREKKERFSLILESASTNQTSMYLCASTNLRETQYFGPGTRLLVL.

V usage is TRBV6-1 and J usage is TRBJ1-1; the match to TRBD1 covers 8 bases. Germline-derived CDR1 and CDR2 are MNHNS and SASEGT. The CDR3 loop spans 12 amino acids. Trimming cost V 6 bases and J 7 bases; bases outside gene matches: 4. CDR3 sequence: CASSHGQGEAFF. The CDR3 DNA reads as TGTGCCAGCAGCCACGGACAGGGTGAAGCTTTCTTT.

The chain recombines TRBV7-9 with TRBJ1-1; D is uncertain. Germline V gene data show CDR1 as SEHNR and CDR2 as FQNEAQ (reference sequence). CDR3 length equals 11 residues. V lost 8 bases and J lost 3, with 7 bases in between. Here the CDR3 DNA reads TGTGCCAGCCTACGGGACACTGAAGCTTTCTTT. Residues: CASLRDTEAFF.

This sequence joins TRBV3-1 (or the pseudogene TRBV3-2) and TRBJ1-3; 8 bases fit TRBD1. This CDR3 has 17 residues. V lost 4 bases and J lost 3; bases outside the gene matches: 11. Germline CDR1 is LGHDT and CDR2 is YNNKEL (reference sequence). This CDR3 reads CASSPNPTTGDGNTIYF. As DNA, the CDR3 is TGTGCCAGCAGCCCCAACCCTACGACAGGGGATGGAAACACCATATATTTT.

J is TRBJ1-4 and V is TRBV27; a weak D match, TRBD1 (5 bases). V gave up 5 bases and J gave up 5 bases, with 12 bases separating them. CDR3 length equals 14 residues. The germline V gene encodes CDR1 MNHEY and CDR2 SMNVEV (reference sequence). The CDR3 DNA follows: TGTGCCAGCAGTCACCGGGACGGGAATGAAAAACTGTTTTTT. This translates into CASSHRDGNEKLFF.

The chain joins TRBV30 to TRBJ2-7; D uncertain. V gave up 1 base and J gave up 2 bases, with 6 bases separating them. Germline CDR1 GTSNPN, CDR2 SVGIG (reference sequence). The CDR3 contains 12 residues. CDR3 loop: CAWSGRAYEQYF. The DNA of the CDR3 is TGTGCCTGGAGTGGACGGGCCTACGAGCAGTACTTC.

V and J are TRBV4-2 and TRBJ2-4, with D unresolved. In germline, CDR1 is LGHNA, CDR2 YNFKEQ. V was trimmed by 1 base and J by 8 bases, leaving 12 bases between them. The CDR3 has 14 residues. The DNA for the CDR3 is TGTGCCAGCAGCCAAGTTCTGGGTTCGCACATTCAGTACTTC. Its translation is CASSQVLGSHIQYF.

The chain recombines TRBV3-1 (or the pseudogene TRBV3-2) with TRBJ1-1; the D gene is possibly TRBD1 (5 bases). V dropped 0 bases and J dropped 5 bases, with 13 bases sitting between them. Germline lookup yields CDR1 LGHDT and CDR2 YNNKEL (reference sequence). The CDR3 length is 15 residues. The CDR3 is CASSQDSGRGTEAFF. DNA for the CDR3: TGTGCCAGCAGCCAAGATTCAGGGAGGGGAACTGAAGCTTTCTTT.

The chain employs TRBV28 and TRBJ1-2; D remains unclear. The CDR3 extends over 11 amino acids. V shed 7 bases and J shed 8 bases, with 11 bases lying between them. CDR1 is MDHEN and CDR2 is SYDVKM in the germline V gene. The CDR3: CASTRGRGYTF. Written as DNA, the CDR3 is TGTGCCAGCACCCGGGGTAGGGGCTACACCTTC.

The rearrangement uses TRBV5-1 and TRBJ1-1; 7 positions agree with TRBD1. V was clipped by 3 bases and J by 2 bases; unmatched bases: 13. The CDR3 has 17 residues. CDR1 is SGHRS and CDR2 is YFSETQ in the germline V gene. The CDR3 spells CASSWGGAAGGNTEAFF. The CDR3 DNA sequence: TGCGCCAGCAGCTGGGGAGGGGCGGCAGGGGGAAACACTGAAGCTTTCTTT.

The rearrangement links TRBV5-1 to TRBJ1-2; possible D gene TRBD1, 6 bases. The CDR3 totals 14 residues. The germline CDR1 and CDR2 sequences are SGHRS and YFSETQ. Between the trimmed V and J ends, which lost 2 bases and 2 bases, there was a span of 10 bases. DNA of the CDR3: TGCGCCAGCAGCTTCTGGGGGCGGAACTATGGCTACACCTTC. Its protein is CASSFWGRNYGYTF.

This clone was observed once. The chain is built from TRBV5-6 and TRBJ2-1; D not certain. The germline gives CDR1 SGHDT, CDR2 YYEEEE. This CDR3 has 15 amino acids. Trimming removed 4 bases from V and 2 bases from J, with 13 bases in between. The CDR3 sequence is CASSPDRIPYNEQFF. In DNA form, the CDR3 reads TGTGCCAGCAGCCCTGACCGGATCCCCTACAATGAGCAGTTCTTC.

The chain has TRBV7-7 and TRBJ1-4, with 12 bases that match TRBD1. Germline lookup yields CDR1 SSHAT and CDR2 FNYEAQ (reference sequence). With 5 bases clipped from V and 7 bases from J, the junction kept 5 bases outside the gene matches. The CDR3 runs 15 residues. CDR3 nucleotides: TGTGCCAGCAGCACCGGGACAGGGGGCGGTGAAAAACTGTTTTTT. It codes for CASSTGTGGGEKLFF.